This TCR beta chain originates from a study of technical replicates of blood from a handful of donors. CDR3 length equals 12 residues. After removal of 6 bases from V and 12 bases from J, the junction contained 9 bases not matched to a gene. Germline V gene lookup returns CDR1 SGHRS and CDR2 YFSETQ. The table came from immunoSEQ multiplex PCR; TCRdb's copy has only in-frame clones and leaves some out. This table has 50,000 to 75,000 clones, around 95% appearing once. The sequenced material came from PBMCs. This TCR was sampled from a human donor in good health. Some clones in this sample may be carry-over from other donors' samples. The chain joins TRBV5-1 to TRBJ2-7; 10 bases fit TRBD2. CDR3 DNA: TGCGCCAGCATTGGTCTAGCGGGAGCTCGGTACTTC. The encoded protein is CASIGLAGARYF.